Following are 8 T cell receptor beta chains from one sample sequenced in a study of CD8+CD57+ T cells in acquired aplastic anemia. Profiling that covered TCR beta VDJ and CDR3 relied on genomic DNA as its template. TCRdb processed the reads anew with MiXCR; each CDR3 protein has one entry. This repertoire shows about 240,000 distinct CDR3 sequences, around half found once; its top ten account for 7.8%. Whoever was chosen for sequencing had shown CD8+CD57+ cell expansion by flow cytometry. The source material was sorted CD4+, CD8+, or CD8+CD57+ T cells (not recorded which) from PBMCs. Receptor source: a human donor with aplastic anemia.

This clonotype was recorded at least ten times. For the CDR3, the DNA is TGCGCCAGCAGTGAGTCGAGGGCACCTAACTATGGCTACACCTTC. Its translation: CASSESRAPNYGYTF. The V gene is TRBV10-2, the J gene TRBJ1-2; no definite D call. Germline V gene data show CDR1 as WSHSY and CDR2 as SAAADI. The CDR3 sequence is 15 residues long. Trimming left V 0 bases short and J 0 bases short, with 8 bases between.

The rearrangement joins TRBV6-5 to TRBJ2-3; TRBD1 might be the D (6 bases). Trimming took off 8 bases at V and 0 bases at J, with 12 bases between the two ends. CDR3 length: 14 residues. CDR1 and CDR2 from the germline V gene are MNHEY and SVGAGI. The CDR3 spells CASGRQASTDTQYF. CDR3 DNA: TGTGCCAGCGGGCGACAGGCGAGCACAGATACGCAGTATTTT.

The chain recombines TRBV7-9 with TRBJ2-1; D might be TRBD2 (5 bases). Looked up from germline, CDR1 is SEHNR and CDR2 is FQNEAQ (reference sequence). The CDR3 has 12 amino acids. The V end lost 5 bases, the J end lost 7 bases, and 9 bases lay between the germline ends. The CDR3, as DNA: TGTGCCAGCAGCCAGGAGGTGAATGAGCAGTTCTTC. Its translation: CASSQEVNEQFF.

This clonotype was detected only a few times. This may arise from a read error, as a much more abundant clone is one base away. V and J are TRBV9 and TRBJ1-4, with TRBD1 matching 7 bases. The trim removed 3 bases at V and 15 bases at J, leaving 8 bases unmatched. The germline CDR1 and CDR2 sequences are SGDLS and YYNGEE. There are 12 residues in the CDR3. This CDR3 is CASSARQGNVFF. The CDR3 DNA reads TGTGCCAGCAGCGCTAGACAGGGCAACGTGTTTTTT.

The chain links TRBV7-2 to TRBJ2-1, with unresolved D. V lost 1 base and J 0 bases, leaving 7 bases between the germline ends. CDR1 is SGHTA and CDR2 is FQGNSA in the germline V gene. CDR3 length: 15 residues. CDR3 in DNA: TGTGCCAGCAGCTTAGTGGGATACTCCTACAATGAGCAGTTCTTC. Encoded protein: CASSLVGYSYNEQFF.

Here the CDR3 DNA reads TGTGCCAGCAGCGTAGAACCGGCGGGGGGAACCTACGAGCAGTACTTC. Amino acid sequence: CASSVEPAGGTYEQYF. The chain is built from TRBV25-1 and TRBJ2-7; TRBD2 aligns across 8 bases. CDR1 MGHDK and CDR2 SYGVNS come from the germline V gene. Germline trimming cut 6 bases from V and 2 bases from J; bases unmatched to any gene: 12. The CDR3 loop spans 16 amino acids.

The CDR3 DNA is TGTGCCAGCAGCTTCCCCCCCGCCGGGACAGGGATCGAGGAGACCCAGTACTTC. It is translated as CASSFPPAGTGIEETQYF. The chain recombines TRBV7-9 with TRBJ2-5; TRBD1 aligns across 9 bases. Germline CDR1 reads SEHNR; CDR2 reads FQNEAQ (reference sequence). With 3 bases clipped from V and 5 bases from J, the junction kept 16 bases outside the gene matches. There are 18 residues in the CDR3.

This clonotype has ten or more counts. The gene calls are TRBV6-1 and TRBJ1-5; maybe TRBD1 (6 bases). The germline V gene encodes CDR1 MNHNS and CDR2 SASEGT. V shed 6 bases and J shed 6 bases, with 12 bases lying between them. This CDR3 comprises 13 residues. CDR3: CASSPGASQPQHF. The CDR3 DNA reads as TGTGCCAGCAGCCCGGGGGCGAGTCAGCCCCAGCATTTT.